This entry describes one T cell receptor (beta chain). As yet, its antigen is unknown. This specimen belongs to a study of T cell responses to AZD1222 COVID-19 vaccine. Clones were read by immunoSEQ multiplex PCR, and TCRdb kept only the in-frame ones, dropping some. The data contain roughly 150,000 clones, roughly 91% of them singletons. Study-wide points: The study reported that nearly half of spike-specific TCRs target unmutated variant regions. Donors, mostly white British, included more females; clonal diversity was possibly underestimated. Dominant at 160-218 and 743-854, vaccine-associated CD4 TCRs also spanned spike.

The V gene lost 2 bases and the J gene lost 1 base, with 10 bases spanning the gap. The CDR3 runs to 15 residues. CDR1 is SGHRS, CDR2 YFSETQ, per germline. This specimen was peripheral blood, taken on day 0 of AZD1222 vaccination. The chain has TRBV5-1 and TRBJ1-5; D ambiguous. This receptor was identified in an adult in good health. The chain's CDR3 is CASSFRDRSNQPQHF. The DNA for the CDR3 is TGCGCCAGCAGCTTCCGGGATCGGAGCAATCAGCCCCAGCATTTT. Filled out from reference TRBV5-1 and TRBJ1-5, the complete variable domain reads KAGVTQTPRYLIKTRGQQVTLSCSPISGHRSVSWYQQTPGQGLQFLFEYFSETQRNKGNFPGRFSGRQFSNSRSEMNVSTLELGDSALYLCASSFRDRSNQPQHFGDGTRLSIL.